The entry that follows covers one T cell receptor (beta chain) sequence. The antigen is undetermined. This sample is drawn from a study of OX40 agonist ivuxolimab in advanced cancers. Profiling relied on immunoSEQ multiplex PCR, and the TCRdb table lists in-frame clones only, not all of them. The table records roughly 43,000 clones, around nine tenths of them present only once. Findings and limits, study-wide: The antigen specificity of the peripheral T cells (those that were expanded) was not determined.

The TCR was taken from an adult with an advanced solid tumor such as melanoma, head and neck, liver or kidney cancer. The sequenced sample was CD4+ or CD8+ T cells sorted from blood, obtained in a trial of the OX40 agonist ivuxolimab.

CDR3 residues: CASSQVGPEAFF. DNA for the CDR3: TGTGCCAGCAGCCAAGTAGGACCTGAAGCTTTCTTT. The V gene is TRBV4-2, the J gene TRBJ1-1; no clear D gene. V was pared by 1 base and J by 6 bases, with 6 bases between. The CDR3 is made up of 12 amino acids. Germline values: CDR1 LGHNA, CDR2 YNFKEQ.